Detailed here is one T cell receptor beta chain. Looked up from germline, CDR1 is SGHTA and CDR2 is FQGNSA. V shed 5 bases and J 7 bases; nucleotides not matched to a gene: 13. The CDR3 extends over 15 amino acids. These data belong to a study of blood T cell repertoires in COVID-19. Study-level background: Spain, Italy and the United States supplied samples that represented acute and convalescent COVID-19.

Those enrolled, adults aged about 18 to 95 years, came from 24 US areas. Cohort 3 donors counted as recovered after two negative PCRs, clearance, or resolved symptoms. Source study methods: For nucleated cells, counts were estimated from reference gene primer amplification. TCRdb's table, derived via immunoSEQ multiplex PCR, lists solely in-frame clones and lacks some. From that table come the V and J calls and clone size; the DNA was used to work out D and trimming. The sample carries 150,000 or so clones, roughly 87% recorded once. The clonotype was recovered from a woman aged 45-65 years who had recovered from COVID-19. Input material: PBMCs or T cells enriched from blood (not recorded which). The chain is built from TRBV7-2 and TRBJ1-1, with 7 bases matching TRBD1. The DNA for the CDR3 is TGTGCCAGCAGCAGAGTGACAGGGACCGGGGGTGAAGCTTTCTTT. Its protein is CASSRVTGTGGEAFF. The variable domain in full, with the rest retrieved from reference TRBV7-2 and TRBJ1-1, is GAGVSQSPSNKVTEKGKDVELRCDPISGHTALYWYRQSLGQGLEFLIYFQGNSAPDKSGLPSDRFSAERTGGSVSTLTIQRTQQEDSAVYLCASSRVTGTGGEAFFGQGTRLTVV.